This T cell receptor (beta chain) derives from a study of T cell responses to AZD1222 COVID-19 vaccine. Method: immunoSEQ multiplex PCR; TCRdb's copy keeps in-frame clones and lacks some. The sample carries 150,000 to 180,000 clones, approximately 90% recorded once. The sample holds a few counts of this clone. The V gene end was trimmed by 7 bases and the J gene end by 9 bases; junction bases not matched to a gene: 8. The CDR3 is 13 residues long. The germline gives CDR1 GTSNPN, CDR2 SVGIG (reference sequence). V is TRBV30 and J is TRBJ1-6, with 8 bases aligning to TRBD1. This clonotype was obtained from an adult in good health. Sequencing was performed on peripheral blood, taken on day 0 of AZD1222 vaccination. The CDR3 loop is CAFTQGVASPLHF. DNA of the CDR3: TGTGCCTTCACACAGGGGGTGGCTTCACCCCTCCACTTT.